Shown below are 29 T cell receptor beta chains from a single sample sequenced in a study of beta chain features in type 1 diabetes. The whole isolated RNA underwent reverse transcription, so sequencing captured expressed TCRB transcripts. TCRdb's copy holds only in-frame clones and misses some; the assay was immunoSEQ multiplex PCR. The sample lists about 220,000 clones; under 13% were seen once. The sample was central memory CD4+ T cells from blood. The receptors come from a man between 18 and 29 years old in good health.

This clone came up a few times. The rearrangement uses TRBV4-2 and TRBJ2-3; 12 bases agree with TRBD2. The CDR3 totals 17 residues. Germline lookup yields CDR1 LGHNA and CDR2 YNFKEQ. V trimming: 2 bases; J trimming: 6 bases; junction bases outside the gene matches: 9. Here the CDR3 reads CASSQRRLLAGGDTQYF. The CDR3 nucleotides read TGTGCCAGCAGCCAACGGCGGCTACTAGCGGGAGGCGATACGCAGTATTTT.

The chain couples TRBV6-5 to TRBJ1-5, with 10 bases lining up with TRBD1. After removal of 5 bases from V and 7 bases from J, the junction contained 8 bases not matched to a gene. CDR3 length: 15 amino acids. The germline V gene encodes CDR1 MNHEY and CDR2 SVGAGI. For the CDR3, the DNA is TGTGCCAGCAGTGCGGGGACAGGGGAAGGACAGCCCCAGCATTTT. Its translation is CASSAGTGEGQPQHF.

This clone was counted only a few times. The genes are TRBV14 and TRBJ2-7, with D possibly TRBD1 on 6 matching bases. There are 14 residues in the CDR3. Trimming removed 6 bases from V and 1 base from J, with 13 bases in between. Germline V gene data show CDR1 as SGHDN and CDR2 as FVKESK. As DNA, the CDR3 is TGTGCCAGCAGAAGGACAGACTTATCCTACGAGCAGTACTTC. Amino acids: CASRRTDLSYEQYF.

This chain joins TRBV5-4 and TRBJ2-1; TRBD1 is a possible D gene (5 bases). Germline V gives CDR1 SGHNT, CDR2 YYREEE (reference sequence). Trimming stripped 6 bases from V and 10 bases from J, with 20 bases between. CDR3 length equals 14 residues. CDR3 protein: CASTIVGHSGEQFF. CDR3 nucleotides: TGTGCCAGCACCATAGTGGGCCATTCAGGGGAGCAGTTCTTC.

Of note for this clone: A much larger clone sits a single nucleotide away, making a read error possible. The genes are TRBV7-9 and TRBJ2-6; D unclear. CDR1 and CDR2 from the germline V gene are SEHNR and FQNEAQ (reference sequence). There are 16 residues in the CDR3. Trimming stripped 4 bases from V and 0 bases from J, with 10 bases between. This CDR3 is CASSCTAHSGANVLTF. The CDR3 nucleotides read TGTGCCAGCAGCTGTACAGCCCACTCTGGGGCCAACGTCCTGACTTTC.

This clone was detected a few times. This chain links TRBV29-1 with TRBJ2-2; D gene uncertain. Trimming shortened V by 0 bases and J by 2 bases, and 4 bases separated the two germline ends. Germline CDR1 SQVTM, CDR2 ANQGSEA. The CDR3 sequence is 13 residues long. CDR3: CSVEDENTGELFF. CDR3 bases: TGCAGCGTTGAAGATGAAAACACCGGGGAGCTGTTTTTT.

This clone has just a few counts. The V and J genes are TRBV29-1 and TRBJ2-5, with 9 bases fitting TRBD1. The CDR3 runs 13 residues. Germline CDR1 and CDR2: SQVTM and ANQGSEA. With 5 bases clipped from V and 5 bases from J, the junction kept 6 bases outside the gene matches. The CDR3 spells CSVHRGRGETQYF. Here the CDR3 DNA reads TGCAGCGTTCACAGGGGGCGCGGGGAGACCCAGTACTTC. Using reference TRBV29-1 and TRBJ2-5 for the parts outside the CDR3, the full variable domain is SAVISQKPSRDICQRGTSLTIQCQVDSQVTMMFWYRQQPGQSLTLIATANQGSEATYESGFVIDKFPISRPNLTFSTLTVSNMSPEDSSIYLCSVHRGRGETQYFGPGTRLLVL.

This chain links TRBV5-1 with TRBJ2-6, with 10 bases that match TRBD1. After removal of 4 bases from V and 2 bases from J, the junction contained 9 bases not matched to a gene. This CDR3 has 18 amino acids. Germline V gene sequence: CDR1 SGHRS, CDR2 YFSETQ. CDR3 sequence: CASSPLSDRGPGANVLTF. The CDR3 bases are TGCGCCAGCAGCCCATTATCCGACAGGGGGCCTGGGGCCAACGTCCTGACTTTC.

This clone has just a few counts. V and J are TRBV9 and TRBJ2-1; 9 bases are shared with TRBD2. CDR1 is SGDLS, CDR2 YYNGEE, per germline. After removal of 0 bases from V and 8 bases from J, the junction contained 9 bases not matched to a gene. This CDR3 comprises 16 residues. CDR3 protein: CASSVGLAGYLDEQFF. The DNA of the CDR3 is TGTGCCAGCAGCGTAGGGCTAGCGGGATATCTCGATGAGCAGTTCTTC.

Remarks on this clone: The junction departs from germline at one end; a sequencing error may be responsible. The V and J genes are TRBV29-1 and TRBJ2-4; a possible D gene is TRBD2 (7 bases). The germline V gene has CDR1 SQVTM and CDR2 ANQGSEA. The CDR3 sequence is 12 residues long. CDR3 in amino acids: CSVEGGANIQYF. The CDR3 coding sequence is TGCAGCGTAGAAGGGGGGGCAAACATTCAGTACTTC. Based on the CDR3 plus reference TRBV29-1 and TRBJ2-4, the full variable domain is SAVISQKPSRDICQRGTSLTIQCQVDSQVTMMFWYRQQPGQSLTLIATANQGSEATYESGFVIDKFPISRPNLTFSTLTVSNMSPEDSSIYLCSVEGGANIQYFGAGTRLSVL.

This chain uses TRBV30 with TRBJ2-3; D possibly corresponds to TRBD2 (6 bases). Germline assignment: CDR1 GTSNPN and CDR2 SVGIG (reference sequence). The CDR3 has 13 residues. The V end lost 5 bases, the J end lost 1 base, and 10 bases lay between the germline ends. The CDR3 protein is CAWETGGTDTQYF. The CDR3 coding sequence is TGTGCCTGGGAGACGGGGGGCACAGATACGCAGTATTTT.

In its sample, this clone was seen a few times. A read error may explain this, as a much larger clone is one base away. The J gene is TRBJ2-6, the V gene TRBV14; no definite D call. The length of the CDR3 is 15 residues. Trimming removed 2 bases at V and 0 bases at J, with 5 bases between. Germline V gene data show CDR1 as SGHDN and CDR2 as FVKESK. The CDR3: CASSQRSSGANVLTF. CDR3 DNA sequence: TGTGCCAGCAGCCAAAGGAGCTCTGGGGCCAACGTCCTGACTTTC.

At least ten counts were recorded for this clone. This chain links TRBV1 with TRBJ2-7. TRBV1 is a pseudogene segment. The CDR3 consists of 15 residues. The CDR3 loop is CTSSQDEGCGREQYF. The CDR3 region has the DNA TGCACCAGCAGCCAAGATGAAGGGTGCGGACGCGAGCAGTACTTC.

The V and J genes are TRBV27 and TRBJ2-1, with D tentatively TRBD1 (6 bases). V lost 8 bases, J lost 9 bases, and 23 bases lay in between. CDR1 MNHEY and CDR2 SMNVEV come from the germline V gene (reference sequence). The CDR3 extends over 15 amino acids. CDR3 sequence reads: CASSRGGEPPGEQFF. Written as DNA, the CDR3 is TGTGCCAGCTCTCGAGGGGGAGAGCCCCCAGGTGAGCAGTTCTTC.

This clone was counted only a few times. The CDR3 loop is CSVEGLVKDEQFF. The CDR3 nucleotides are TGCAGCGTTGAGGGACTAGTGAAAGATGAGCAGTTCTTC. V gene TRBV29-1 combines with J gene TRBJ2-1; 8 bases are a match to TRBD2. Germline assignment: CDR1 SQVTM and CDR2 ANQGSEA. The CDR3 totals 13 residues. V was clipped by 3 bases and J by 8 bases; unmatched bases: 6.

This clone was seen only a few times. The chain is built from TRBV10-2 and TRBJ2-7; TRBD2 aligns across 10 bases. V shed 8 bases, J shed 3 bases, and the junction held 7 bases outside the gene matches. The CDR3 is made up of 14 amino acids. Germline V gene data show CDR1 as WSHSY and CDR2 as SAAADI. As DNA, the CDR3 is TGCGCCAGCCAGAGACTAGCGGGTCACTACGAGCAGTACTTC. It translates to CASQRLAGHYEQYF.

This clone turned up a few times. J is TRBJ2-1 and V is TRBV2; D not certain. V gave up 6 bases and J gave up 4 bases, with 13 bases separating them. The CDR3 loop spans 14 amino acids. The germline V gene encodes CDR1 SNHLY and CDR2 FYNNEI. The CDR3 reads CASRAETLYNEQFF. The CDR3 nucleotides read TGTGCCAGCAGAGCCGAAACTCTTTACAATGAGCAGTTCTTC.

V usage is TRBV16 and J usage is TRBJ2-1, with D unclear. Germline CDR1 is KGHSY and CDR2 is FQNENV. V was clipped by 2 bases and J by 2 bases, with 13 bases between them. The CDR3 is made up of 16 amino acids. This chain's CDR3 is CASSQGPGGAYNEQFF. Written as DNA, the CDR3 is TGTGCCAGCAGCCAAGGGCCGGGTGGGGCCTACAATGAGCAGTTCTTC.

The gene calls are TRBV9 and TRBJ2-1; TRBD2 aligns across 14 bases. Trimming cost V 2 bases and J 10 bases; bases outside gene matches: 8. Germline V gives CDR1 SGDLS, CDR2 YYNGEE. The CDR3 totals 16 residues. The CDR3 spells CASSVRTSGRRREQFF. As DNA, the CDR3 is TGTGCCAGCAGCGTCCGGACTAGCGGGAGGCGTAGGGAGCAGTTCTTC. The full variable domain, with the rest looked up from reference TRBV9 and TRBJ2-1, is DSGVTQTPKHLITATGQRVTLRCSPRSGDLSVYWYQQSLDQGLQFLIQYYNGEERAKGNILERFSAQQFPDLHSELNLSSLELGDSALYFCASSVRTSGRRREQFFGPGTRLTVL.

This chain links TRBV28 with TRBJ1-2; 10 nucleotides line up with TRBD1. V gave up 4 bases and J gave up 8 bases; unmatched junction bases: 1. Per the germline V gene, CDR1 is MDHEN and CDR2 is SYDVKM. CDR3 size: 12 residues. CDR3 sequence reads: CASSSTGGGYTF. CDR3 sequence (DNA): TGTGCCAGCAGTTCGACAGGGGGCGGCTACACCTTC.

The chain is built from TRBV28 and TRBJ2-5, with D hard to call. The end of the DNA aligns better with TRBJ2-7, so the J call may be wrong. The CDR3 runs 14 residues. The germline V gene encodes CDR1 MDHEN and CDR2 SYDVKM. The CDR3 protein is CASSQKTVGYEQYF. As DNA, the CDR3 is TGTGCCAGCAGCCAGAAGACGGTGGGGTACGAGCAGTACTTC.

This clone has only a few counts. The genes are TRBV27 and TRBJ2-1, with 12 bases aligning to TRBD2. Germline CDR1 and CDR2: MNHEY and SMNVEV (reference sequence). Trimming cost V 5 bases and J 4 bases; bases outside gene matches: 6. The CDR3 runs 16 residues. The CDR3 DNA is TGTGCCAGCAGTCTTCTAGCGGGGGGGATATACAATGAGCAGTTCTTC. Translating it yields CASSLLAGGIYNEQFF.

The table lists this clone with a few counts. The chain employs TRBV29-1 and TRBJ2-5, with D maybe TRBD2 (6 bases). CDR1 and CDR2 (germline): SQVTM, ANQGSEA. This CDR3 region has 12 residues. Trimming cost V 7 bases and J 1 base, with 10 bases left between them. CDR3 DNA: TGCAGCGGGGGGGAGGCCCAAGAGACCCAGTACTTC. Translated, it gives CSGGEAQETQYF.

The gene calls are TRBV7-1 and TRBJ2-3; 16 nucleotides agree with TRBD2. TRBV7-1 carries the ORF label, with uncertain function. J was trimmed by 0 bases and V by 3 bases; bases with no gene match: 21. This CDR3 has 24 amino acids. The CDR3 loop reads CASSSQRLMGTSGRETSSTDTQYF. CDR3 coding DNA: TGTGCCAGCAGCTCCCAGAGGTTGATGGGGACTAGCGGGAGGGAAACCTCTAGCACAGATACGCAGTATTTT.

Only a few counts were recorded for this clone. J is TRBJ2-3 and V is TRBV30; TRBD2 matches 11 bases. This CDR3 comprises 16 residues. Unmatched junction bases numbered 8, after V lost 5 bases and J lost 1 base. Germline V gene sequence: CDR1 GTSNPN, CDR2 SVGIG (reference sequence). Written as DNA, the CDR3 is TGTGCCTGGGACCCAGGGACTAGCGGACGCACAGATACGCAGTATTTT. It is translated as CAWDPGTSGRTDTQYF.

The table lists this clone with many counts. The gene calls are TRBV13 and TRBJ2-1; D ambiguous. This CDR3 has 12 amino acids. CDR1 is PRHDT and CDR2 is FYEKMQ in the germline V gene (reference sequence). V lost 2 bases and J 5 bases, leaving 4 bases between the germline ends. CDR3 nucleotides: TGTGCCAGCAGCTTAAGGAACAATGAGCAGTTCTTC. It specifies CASSLRNNEQFF.

A few counts support this clone. At one of its ends the junction is not consistent with the germline gene, which may arise from a read error. The genes are TRBV11-2 and TRBJ2-3, with 10 bases aligning to TRBD2. CDR3 length: 17 amino acids. Germline CDR1 reads SGHAT; CDR2 reads FQNNGV. This CDR3 reads CSSSLDKRTSGTDTQYF. In nucleotides, the CDR3 is TGTTCCAGCAGCTTAGATAAACGGACTAGCGGTACAGATACGCAGTATTTT.

This clone was counted ten times or more. This sample also contains other DNA sequences that code for the same CDR3. The chain uses TRBV30 and TRBJ2-1, with 11 bases matching TRBD2. The CDR3 consists of 15 residues. Germline V gives CDR1 GTSNPN, CDR2 SVGIG (reference sequence). After removal of 0 bases from V and 7 bases from J, the junction contained 5 bases not matched to a gene. CDR3 region: CAWSVSGRAGNEQFF. In nucleotides, the CDR3 is TGTGCCTGGAGTGTTAGCGGGAGGGCCGGAAATGAGCAGTTCTTC.

There are a few counts of this clone. The chain is built from TRBV7-2 and TRBJ2-1; possible D gene TRBD2, 6 bases. Trimming cost V 5 bases and J 4 bases, with 12 bases left between them. Germline CDR1 and CDR2: SGHTA and FQGNSA. The CDR3 is 14 residues long. The CDR3 DNA follows: TGTGCCAGCAGCACCTCAAGCGGGTACAATGAGCAGTTCTTC. Its protein product is CASSTSSGYNEQFF.